These 2 T cell receptor beta chains were all obtained from the same sample, sequenced in a study of low-dose radiotherapy and immunotherapy resistance in tumors (dated by TCRdb to 2021 to 2024). To make first-strand cDNA, Superscript III was used along with a set of TRAV- and TRBV-specific primers so that both the TCRalpha and TCRbeta chains were covered. TCRs were amplified with Phusion for about 18 PCR cycles using a constant-region primer together with the adapter attached to the V primers. The public reads were quality trimmed at Q25 with fastp and then assembled into clones with MiXCR by TCRdb, keeping productive beta chains. Identical CDR3 protein sequences are pooled into one entry, listed with their most common genes and DNA. The sample contains about 9,800 distinct CDR3 sequences, 40% to 55% of them found a single time. The ten largest clones represent 5.5% to 6.5% of the sample. The receptors were gathered from a human donor with advanced metastatic prostate, ovarian, gallbladder or colorectal cancer (not recorded which). This table probably holds off-target reads from a library built for another chain.

The chain uses TRBV20-1 and TRBJ2-4; D gene uncertain. The CDR3 totals 14 residues. The V gene's germline CDR1 is DFQATT and CDR2 SNEGSKA (reference sequence). V was clipped by 5 bases and J by 15 bases, with 26 bases between them. The CDR3 DNA follows: TGCAGTGCTCACGACAATATGCAGTCCCTTGGTGGGTACTTC. It yields the protein CSAHDNMQSLGGYF.

This chain connects TRBV12-3 or TRBV12-4 to TRBJ2-7; no definite D call. Trimming left V 7 bases short and J 0 bases short, with 10 bases between. CDR3 length: 13 amino acids. DNA for the CDR3: TGTGCCAGCAATCCGGGCGGCTCCTACGAGCAGTACTTC. This gives the protein CASNPGGSYEQYF.